A single T cell receptor (beta chain) is shown here with its context. What antigen it recognizes has not been identified. No much larger clone exists at a distance of one base, and base qualities are not known. The data were taken from a study of cytomegalovirus exposure and HLA in healthy donors (TCRdb year 2017). Broadly, across the study: An earlier analysis of 550 to 700 of the donors reported approximately 290 Gb of sequence data and some 120 million unique TCR beta sequences from 190 million or so T cells. Roughly 310 gigabases of sequencing data and tens of millions of unique TCR sequences were included in an early release covering around 650 HLA-typed donors. Of the roughly 400 genotyped donors, more than 75% were placed in the genetic ancestry cluster associated with self-reported Caucasian donors. The study aimed to test whether signatures of past pathogen exposure could be identified by cataloging public T cell receptors. The study profiled the T cell repertoires of about 640 subjects by immunosequencing and related them to cytomegalovirus serostatus. A separate validation cohort of more than 100 different subjects was used in addition to the 666-subject first cohort. To predict cytomegalovirus infection status, the study brought together high-throughput TCR immunosequencing, statistical association of individual TCRs with disease status, and machine learning. In a later analysis, previously published TCR beta repertoires from hundreds of donors were re-analyzed and high-resolution HLA genotyping was added so that TCR occurrence patterns could be studied. Rather than drawing on any new phenotypic data, the later analysis identified candidate immune exposures from TCR beta sequences and the way those sequences occurred across donors. In an earlier analysis of 587 of the donors, high-throughput TCR beta sequencing was used to judge whether each TCR beta V gene segment behaved as functional or pseudogenic. Donor age, sex, ethnicity and CMV serostatus were collected together with the repertoire data. Genome-wide SNP genotypes for about 65% of the 666 donors were used in a later genetic analysis, which treated that subset as a discovery cohort. Every discovery cohort repertoire had been produced on one sequencing platform. Class I and class II HLA loci were covered by the typing at four-digit resolution. The number of typed donors differed by locus: roughly 620-640 for A, B, C, DRB1 and DQB1; approximately 540 for DQA1; around 610 for DPA1; and about 450 for DPB1. Roughly five DR-DQ haplotypes were handled as single units for association and clustering because linkage in the cohort was strong. Across approximately 400 genotyped donors of the cohort, an average of about 220,000 unique TCR beta nucleotide sequences per donor were sequenced, and approximately 17% of those sequences were non-productive.

In total, 630 or so healthy bone marrow donors made up the cohort. Cohort members were all nominally healthy when sampled, although unrecorded immune exposures were likely present. The donor tested CMV seronegative, placing the donor among the 352 seronegative members of the cohort. A peripheral blood sample was collected from each donor, and TCR beta sequencing was performed on peripheral blood mononuclear cells. Genomic DNA extraction from the blood cell samples was performed with the Qiagen DNeasy Blood Extraction Kit. The CDR3, cysteine through phenylalanine, is 16 amino acids long. The DNA shown is the 48-base CDR3, in frame from base 1. The germline V gene gives CDR1 as SGHTA and CDR2 as FQGNSA. Trimming removed 1 base from V and 4 bases from J, leaving 16 bases between the germline ends. Results and caveats for the whole study, not just this receptor: While some public TCRs were present in many individuals, most TCR sequences turned up only very rarely across donors. In a later genetic analysis, a missense DCLRE1C variant was associated with V-gene and J-gene trimming of TCR beta chains, and the association was replicated in an independent cohort. The study listed approximately 150 TCR beta chains as associated with cytomegalovirus. Assigning TCR associations to individual alleles was difficult when HLA alleles, especially DR and DQ, strongly co-occurred. This cohort had only TCR beta chains sequenced, and the lack of alpha or paired-chain data limited which features could be detected. It was suggested by the authors that the approach could potentially be generalized to other disease states and immunological phenotypes. Presence/absence analyses assumed roughly uniform sequencing depth across donors, an assumption that may not hold. The sequencing pipeline was judged likely to have produced a cluster of highly shared sequence variants as a technical artifact. In a later analysis, HLA-associated TCR beta chains were found to be more clonally expanded and to have lower generation probabilities than equally common non-associated chains. The classifier was reported to diagnose cytomegalovirus status with high specificity and sensitivity in both the original and validation cohorts. Because counts were too low, more than 15 rarely observed V segments, including chromosome 9 orphons, were excluded from the earlier analysis of some 590 of the donors. In an earlier analysis of some 640 of the donors, most TCR beta V segments were observed in productive rearrangements about 87% or about 30% of the time, broadly matching IMGT annotations. According to a later genetic analysis, donors in an Asian-associated ancestry cluster had fewer N-insertions in productive TCRs than the approximately 650-donor mean. Linkage disequilibrium might explain the correlated functional status among segregating V segments, but an unknown experimental factor could not be excluded. Because HLA typing was unavailable for some donors at each locus, only the typed subset was used in association tests. According to a later analysis, parvovirus B19, influenza, CMV and Epstein-Barr virus appeared linked to several top co-occurrence clusters. Some IMGT-functional V segments, including TRBV6-2 and TRBV6-3, could not be told apart with the 87-base-pair reads, so those segments were excluded. A further reported finding was that TCR beta sequences accurately predicted the HLA-A and HLA-B alleles for most subjects in the first cohort. In vitro tests confirmed that a few of the cytomegalovirus-associated TCR beta chains recognize cytomegalovirus antigens. A later analysis found that TCR association rates varied across HLA loci, with DRB1 alleles showing the most associated TCRs and HLA-C alleles the fewest. In a later analysis, most CMV-associated TCR beta chains were found to appear HLA-restricted, with HLA associations seemingly driven largely by CMV exposure. In a later analysis, about 17,000 TCR beta sequences were associated with specific HLA alleles at a false discovery rate of 0.05. The only immune exposure information available for the cohort was CMV serostatus.

Library method: the immunoSEQ multiplex PCR assay. A mixture of 60 forward primers for TCR Vbeta segments and 13 reverse primers for TCR Jbeta segments was used in the multiplex PCR. Amplification of the CDR3 region of rearranged TCR beta genes was performed with a multiplex PCR assay on genomic DNA. The Illumina HiSeq System was used to sequence the amplified TCR beta libraries as 87-base-pair reads. The study's processing was this. Across the 500 to 700 repertoires, a later analysis counted 75 million to 90 million unique TCR beta chains, approximately 12 million of which were shared by at least two donors. Raw reads were error-corrected and collapsed into unique sequences by a nearest-neighbor algorithm in which closely related sequences were merged to remove PCR and sequencing errors. Alignment of CDR3 sequences to IMGT reference sequences was used to assign V, D and J gene segments. Each retained sequence needed at least a six-nucleotide match to both a V gene segment and a J gene segment. A rearrangement counted as productive if the CDR3 had no stop codons and remained in frame with V and J, and every other rearrangement counted as non-productive. CDR3 was defined according to IMGT convention as the region running from the second conserved V-encoded cysteine to the conserved J-encoded phenylalanine. In an earlier analysis of approximately 590 of the donors, sequences lacking an unambiguous match to a single V gene segment were excluded. An earlier analysis of 587 of the donors called V segments functional above 56.7% productive rearrangements and segregating when the between-donor standard deviation exceeded 5%. A statistical classification framework was developed to diagnose cytomegalovirus status using the catalog of TCR beta chain sequences. V and J gene assignment, in a later analysis, came from comparing TCR nucleotide sequences with IMGT/GENE-DB human TR gene sequences. In a later analysis, CDR3 sequences and most-parsimonious VDJ recombination scenarios were assigned using the TCRdist pipeline. In a later analysis, each TCR beta chain was defined by its CDR3 amino acid sequence together with its V-gene family, and reads without a unique V-gene family were excluded. To address suspected cross-contamination and a sequencing artifact, a later analysis removed 450 to 700 highly shared, low-generation-probability nucleotide sequences. In a later analysis, a clonal expansion index for each public chain was calculated from normalized within-repertoire ranks of inferred template counts. In a later analysis, generation probabilities were computed using a VDJ recombination model fitted to out-of-frame rearrangements, and the results were checked against IGoR. In a later analysis, TCR-TCR, TCR-HLA and TCR-CMV co-occurrence was scored with hypergeometric tests, and a repertoire-size bias correction was applied to TCR pairs. To estimate false discovery rates, a later analysis permuted the HLA or CMV assignments 20 times. In a later analysis, co-occurring TCRs were grouped using DBSCAN, with TCRdist sequence similarity added in when clustering inside HLA-allele-positive subsets. Co-occurrence clustering excluded repertoires with fewer than 30,000 or more than 120,000 public chains, plus five with anomalous nucleotide sharing. TCRdb obtained this table from immuneACCESS and retained in-frame rearrangements with V and J assigned. These tables miss some clones; where compared with another copy, unresolved V genes account for less than half of the shortfall, and the remainder is unexplained. That table supplies the V and J calls and clone size; D and trimming were determined from the DNA. This sample lists some 120,000 clones; roughly four fifths were detected once. The leading ten clones occupy less than 4% of the sample.

The source material was PBMCs. The clonotype was recovered from a man aged 30 to 39 in good health and CMV-seronegative. This chain is built from TRBV7-2 and TRBJ1-2, with the identity of the D gene unclear. The nucleotides are TGTGCCAGCAGCTTAGACCTGGAGGCAGCCGCCTATGGCTACACCTTC. This codes for CASSLDLEAAAYGYTF.